A selection of T cell receptor beta chains follows, all from one sample in a study of blood T cell repertoires in COVID-19. Data came from immunoSEQ multiplex PCR; TCRdb stores just in-frame clones and leaves some out. The sample has approximately 240,000 clones; 84% are singletons. The sample consisted of peripheral blood. The receptors were sampled from a man aged 50-60 years with acute or convalescent COVID-19. Each CDR3 is given with its conserved first and last residue. The D gene is left open where the match is weak. The size entry is marked missing in some rows and otherwise reads once, few, many or a size class.

cdr3_nt cdr3_aa v_call d_call clone_size j_call
TGTGCCAGCAGTGACTCGGGACAGCTCCCCGAGCAGTACTTC CASSDSGQLPEQYF TRBV6-4 TRBD1 . TRBJ2-7
TGTGCCAGCAGTTCTAGCGGGGGTGGGGAGACCCAGTACTTC CASSSSGGGETQYF TRBV7-9 TRBD2 . TRBJ2-5
TGTGCCAGCAGCTTAGGACAGCCTGGACCCTACGAGCAGTACTTC CASSLGQPGPYEQYF TRBV7-9 . . TRBJ2-7
TGCGCCAGCAGCTTAGAGAGCCCCGCCGGGGCCAACGTCCTGACTTTC CASSLESPAGANVLTF TRBV5-1 . . TRBJ2-6
TGTGCCAGCAGCAGGGGGCTCACTGAAGCTTTCTTT CASSRGLTEAFF TRBV6-5 TRBD1 few TRBJ1-1
TGTGCCACCAGCACGGACAGCGGTCAGCCCCAGCATTTT CATSTDSGQPQHF TRBV15 . . TRBJ1-5
TGTGCCAGCAGCTTAAGCGGGGGGGCCGCAGATACGCAGTATTTT CASSLSGGAADTQYF TRBV7-3 TRBD2 . TRBJ2-3
TGTGCCAGCAGCCGTAGCGGGGGGATTGGCGATGAGCAGTTCTTC CASSRSGGIGDEQFF TRBV5-4 TRBD2 . TRBJ2-1
TGTGCCAGCATCCCTACAAACCGGGTTTCGGATACGCAGTATTTT CASIPTNRVSDTQYF TRBV7-9 . . TRBJ2-3
TGTGCCAGCAGCCGTCCTACGGGTTGGGGCTACACCTTC CASSRPTGWGYTF TRBV5-8 . . TRBJ1-2
TGTGCCACCTATGCCGGACAGGGTAACGAGCAGTACTTC CATYAGQGNEQYF TRBV19 TRBD1 . TRBJ2-7
TGCGCCAGCAGCCAAGACTCCGGGAGAGGCTACGAGCAGTACTTC CASSQDSGRGYEQYF TRBV4-1 . . TRBJ2-7
TGTGCCAGCAGCTTAGATATCGGGGGACGCACAGATACGCAGTATTTT CASSLDIGGRTDTQYF TRBV13 . . TRBJ2-3
TGTGCCAGCAGTGAAACGACTAGCGCCTCCTGGGAGACCCAGTACTTC CASSETTSASWETQYF TRBV6-1 TRBD2 . TRBJ2-5
TGTGCCAGCAGCCCCCTGGGCAGGACCTACGAGCAGTACTTC CASSPLGRTYEQYF TRBV7-9 . many TRBJ2-7
TGTGCCAGCAGTTACTCGAAGGACACCCCACCCGAGCAGTACTTC CASSYSKDTPPEQYF TRBV6-5 . . TRBJ2-7
TGTGCCAGCAGCATTCGGACATCTAACACCGGGGAGCTGTTTTTT CASSIRTSNTGELFF TRBV2 . . TRBJ2-2
TGTGCCAGCAGCGTAGATGGCCTAGCGGCCTACGAGCAGTACTTC CASSVDGLAAYEQYF TRBV9 TRBD2 . TRBJ2-7
TGTGCCAGCAACTCGGACAGGTCCCCCTATGGCTACACCTTC CASNSDRSPYGYTF TRBV28 TRBD1 . TRBJ1-2
TGTGCCTGGAGTGCCACAAATGAAAAACTGTTTTTT CAWSATNEKLFF TRBV30 . once TRBJ1-4
TGTGCCAGCAGTGAAGGACAGGGGGGGACTAGGAATCAGCCCCAGCATTTT CASSEGQGGTRNQPQHF TRBV6-1 TRBD1 . TRBJ1-5
TGCGCCAGCAGTGAGCCCAGCGGGGGGGCGAATGAGCAGTTCTTC CASSEPSGGANEQFF TRBV10-1 TRBD2 . TRBJ2-1
TGTGCCAGCACCACGACAGGGGGTTACACAGATACGCAGTATTTT CASTTTGGYTDTQYF TRBV11-1 TRBD1 . TRBJ2-3
TGTGCCAGCAGTGCCGGGGGCGAGCAGTACTTC CASSAGGEQYF TRBV7-8 . once TRBJ2-7
TGTGCCAGCAGTTCACTACAACTCAGGGGGCGAGACTATGGCTACACCTTC CASSSLQLRGRDYGYTF TRBV27 TRBD1 . TRBJ1-2
TGTGCCAGCACTTATCGGGCTAGCGGGTATCAAGAGACCCAGTACTTC CASTYRASGYQETQYF TRBV7-9 TRBD2 . TRBJ2-5
TGTGCCAGCAGCTTCGGTAGGAGCTCCTACGAGCAGTACTTC CASSFGRSSYEQYF TRBV7-6 . . TRBJ2-7
TGCGCCAGCAGCTTGGAGACGGGGACAGCCTATGGCTACACCTTC CASSLETGTAYGYTF TRBV5-1 TRBD1 . TRBJ1-2
TGTGCCAGCAGTGACCCAAGACAGGGGTGGAGCGAAAAACTGTTTTTT CASSDPRQGWSEKLFF TRBV6-4 TRBD1 . TRBJ1-4
TGTGCCAGCAGCGTAGAGGGACAGGGTCATGGCTACACCTTC CASSVEGQGHGYTF TRBV9 TRBD1 few TRBJ1-2
TGTGCCAGCAGCTTGGATCAGGGAATTACCTTGGGAAACACCATATATTTT CASSLDQGITLGNTIYF TRBV5-4 . . TRBJ1-3
TGTGCCAGCAGCTTAGCGCCCGACAGGGACAGTAACTATGGCTACACCTTC CASSLAPDRDSNYGYTF TRBV7-9 TRBD1 . TRBJ1-2
TGTGCCAGCAGGGCCCCCGGACAGGGGGGCTCACCCCTCCACTTT CASRAPGQGGSPLHF TRBV2 TRBD1 once TRBJ1-6
TGTGCCAGCAGCTTGTATAGGGGTGGGCAGCAGTACTTC CASSLYRGGQQYF TRBV5-4 . few TRBJ2-7
TGTGCCACCAGCCGGACTAGCGGGGGGTTGGAAGAGACCCAGTACTTC CATSRTSGGLEETQYF TRBV15 TRBD2 once TRBJ2-5
TGTGCCAGCAGCGCCTGGACAGGGCAAGGAAACACCATATATTTT CASSAWTGQGNTIYF TRBV7-6 TRBD1 . TRBJ1-3
TGCGCCAGCAGCCAAGTGGCACTATACTCCTACGAGCAGTACTTC CASSQVALYSYEQYF TRBV4-1 . . TRBJ2-7
TGTGCCAGCAAAGGGGACTCCAAAGCTTTCTTT CASKGDSKAFF TRBV27 . . TRBJ1-1
TGTGCCAGCTCACCACCCCGGGGCCAAGAGACCCAGTACTTC CASSPPRGQETQYF TRBV18 . . TRBJ2-5